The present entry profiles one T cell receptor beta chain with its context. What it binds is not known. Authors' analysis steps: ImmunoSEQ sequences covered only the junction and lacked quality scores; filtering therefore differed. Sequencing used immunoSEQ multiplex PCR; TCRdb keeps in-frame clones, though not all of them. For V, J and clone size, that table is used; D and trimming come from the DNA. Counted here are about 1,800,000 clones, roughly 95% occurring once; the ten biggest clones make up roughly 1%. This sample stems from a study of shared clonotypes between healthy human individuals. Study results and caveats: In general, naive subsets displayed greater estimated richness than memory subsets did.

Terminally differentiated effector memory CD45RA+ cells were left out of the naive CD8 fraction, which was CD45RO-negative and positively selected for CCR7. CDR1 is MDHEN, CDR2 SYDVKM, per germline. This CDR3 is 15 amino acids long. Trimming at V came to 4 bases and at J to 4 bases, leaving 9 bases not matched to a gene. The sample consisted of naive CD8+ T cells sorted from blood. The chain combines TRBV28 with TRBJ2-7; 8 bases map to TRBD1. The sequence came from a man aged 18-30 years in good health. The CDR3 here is CASSSQAGGWYEQYF. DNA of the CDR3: TGTGCCAGCAGTTCTCAAGCAGGGGGCTGGTACGAGCAGTACTTC. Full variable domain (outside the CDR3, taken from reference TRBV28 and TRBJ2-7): DVKVTQSSRYLVKRTGEKVFLECVQDMDHENMFWYRQDPGLGLRLIYFSYDVKMKEKGDIPEGYSVSREKKERFSLILESASTNQTSMYLCASSSQAGGWYEQYFGPGTRLTVT.